The 26 T cell receptor beta chains in this list originate from one sample, sequenced in a study of PD-L1 blockade in urothelial cancer (TCRdb year 2017). In light of the paper, this sample's time point label describes: pretreatment peripheral blood. The library relied on the immunoSEQ multiplex PCR assay. TCRdb holds this immuneACCESS table with in-frame rearrangements only. Some clones are missing; in checked studies, unresolved V genes explain under half, and the rest has no known cause. In all, the sample holds 100,000 to 150,000 clones, and approximately 88% of those were seen once. 3.2% of the sample is held by the ten biggest clonotypes. Here the sequenced sample was PBMCs, taken around atezolizumab (anti-PD-L1) treatment. The origin of the receptors is a man aged 50-60 years with urothelial cancer.

The rearrangement joins TRBV28 to TRBJ2-2, with 9 bases that match TRBD1. The CDR3 spans 15 residues. The V gene end was trimmed by 4 bases and the J gene end by 4 bases; junction bases not matched to a gene: 4. Germline lookup yields CDR1 MDHEN and CDR2 SYDVKM. The CDR3 DNA reads as TGTGCCAGCAGTTCGGTGGGACAGGGCACCGGGGAGCTGTTTTTT. Translating gives CASSSVGQGTGELFF.

This chain connects TRBV9 to TRBJ2-7; possible D gene TRBD1, 5 bases. Trimming took off 0 bases at V and 6 bases at J, with 16 bases between the two ends. This CDR3 region has 15 residues. Germline V gene lookup returns CDR1 SGDLS and CDR2 YYNGEE. CDR3 nucleotide sequence: TGTGCCAGCAGCGTAGATCAGGGTATTACGAGCGAGCAGTACTTC. Residues: CASSVDQGITSEQYF.

The rearrangement joins TRBV27 to TRBJ2-5; 9 bases align to TRBD2. J lost 0 bases, V lost 5 bases, and 10 bases had no gene match. CDR3 size: 17 residues. The germline V gene encodes CDR1 MNHEY and CDR2 SMNVEV (reference sequence). CDR3 amino acids: CASSPSTSGSYQETQYF. DNA of the CDR3: TGTGCCAGCAGTCCATCCACTAGCGGGTCGTACCAAGAGACCCAGTACTTC.

The chain couples TRBV28 to TRBJ2-2, with 7 bases that match TRBD1. J was trimmed by 0 bases and V by 7 bases; bases with no gene match: 11. The CDR3 is 17 amino acids. Germline V lookup: CDR1 MDHEN, CDR2 SYDVKM. For the CDR3, the DNA is TGTGCCAGCACACCATCTTGGACAGGCGCGAACACCGGGGAGCTGTTTTTT. Residues: CASTPSWTGANTGELFF.

This clone has only a few counts. The rearrangement links TRBV9 to TRBJ2-3; D unclear. Looked up from germline, CDR1 is SGDLS and CDR2 is YYNGEE. The V and J ends lost 4 bases and 5 bases respectively, with 11 bases between them. This CDR3 has 13 residues. As DNA, the CDR3 is TGTGCCAGCAGCACCTATACGGGAGATACGCAGTATTTT. Protein sequence: CASSTYTGDTQYF.

The rearrangement joins TRBV5-1 to TRBJ2-2; the match to TRBD2 covers 12 bases. The CDR3 runs 17 residues. The germline gives CDR1 SGHRS, CDR2 YFSETQ. V shed 0 bases, J shed 6 bases, and the junction held 6 bases outside the gene matches. This CDR3 reads CASSLDVLAGGPGELFF. The CDR3 DNA is TGCGCCAGCAGCTTGGATGTCCTAGCGGGAGGGCCCGGGGAGCTGTTTTTT.

V usage is TRBV28 and J usage is TRBJ1-2; a weak D match, TRBD1 (5 bases). Germline V gene sequence: CDR1 MDHEN, CDR2 SYDVKM. V lost 11 bases, J lost 4 bases, and 17 bases lay in between. The CDR3 covers 13 residues. CDR3 nucleotide sequence: TGTGCCGGGGGAGGAGGAAAGGGCTATGGCTACACCTTC. It is translated as CAGGGGKGYGYTF.

V usage is TRBV28 and J usage is TRBJ1-1; TRBD1 matches at 7 bases. The CDR3 has 14 residues. Germline CDR1 reads MDHEN; CDR2 reads SYDVKM. The J segment lost 4 bases and the V segment lost 6 bases, leaving 8 bases of the junction unmatched. As DNA, the CDR3 is TGTGCCAGCAGGAGACAGGGCGGGTTCACTGAAGCTTTCTTT. It translates to CASRRQGGFTEAFF.

CDR3 in amino acids: CSTPAGYNEQFF. The DNA of the CDR3 is TGCAGCACACCCGCCGGGTACAATGAGCAGTTCTTC. The chain is built from TRBV29-1 and TRBJ2-1; D gene unclear. This CDR3 has 12 residues. The ends were cut back, 8 bases at V and 4 bases at J, with 12 bases in the middle. The germline V gene encodes CDR1 SQVTM and CDR2 ANQGSEA.

The rearrangement joins TRBV14 to TRBJ1-1, with 8 nucleotides matching TRBD1. The CDR3 covers 16 residues. Germline CDR1 and CDR2: SGHDN and FVKESK. V shed 3 bases, J shed 5 bases, and the junction held 11 bases outside the gene matches. The CDR3: CASSQSGQGWGTEAFF. CDR3 sequence (DNA): TGTGCCAGCAGCCAGAGCGGACAGGGATGGGGAACTGAAGCTTTCTTT.

The chain joins TRBV10-3 to TRBJ1-1; 9 nucleotides agree with TRBD1. This CDR3 has 14 residues. Trimming at V came to 8 bases and at J to 1 base, leaving 5 bases not matched to a gene. In germline, CDR1 is ENHRY, CDR2 SYGVKD. CDR3 sequence reads: CAISIQGANTEAFF. CDR3 coding DNA: TGTGCCATCTCAATACAGGGGGCGAACACTGAAGCTTTCTTT.

The chain employs TRBV7-2 and TRBJ2-1; the match to TRBD2 covers 9 bases. The trim removed 3 bases at V and 8 bases at J, leaving 8 bases unmatched. The CDR3 spans 15 residues. Per the germline V gene, CDR1 is SGHTA and CDR2 is FQGNSA. This chain's CDR3 is CASSLGGRALDEQFF. For the CDR3, the DNA is TGTGCCAGCAGCTTGGGCGGGAGGGCCCTCGATGAGCAGTTCTTC.

The chain uses TRBV5-1 and TRBJ2-5; TRBD2 aligns across 7 bases. CDR1 and CDR2 (germline): SGHRS, YFSETQ. The J segment lost 10 bases and the V segment lost 0 bases, leaving 15 bases of the junction unmatched. The CDR3 loop spans 16 amino acids. CDR3 DNA sequence: TGCGCCAGCAGCTTGGGGACTGGAAGATTGGGGGGGGACCAGTACTTC. Protein sequence: CASSLGTGRLGGDQYF.

The chain links TRBV30 to TRBJ1-1; D not resolved. CDR3 length: 13 amino acids. CDR1 is GTSNPN and CDR2 is SVGIG in the germline V gene (reference sequence). V was clipped by 2 bases and J by 0 bases, with 7 bases between them. The CDR3 DNA reads TGTGCCTGGAGTCCTATAGTGAACACTGAAGCTTTCTTT. It translates to CAWSPIVNTEAFF.

The V and J genes are TRBV7-2 and TRBJ1-5, with D possibly being TRBD1 (5 bases). CDR3 length: 15 amino acids. Trimming stripped 5 bases from V and 2 bases from J, with 13 bases between. The germline gives CDR1 SGHTA, CDR2 FQGNSA. CDR3 in DNA: TGTGCCAGCAGCGTCGCGGGACGGCGCAATCAGCCCCAGCATTTT. Its translation is CASSVAGRRNQPQHF. Together with reference TRBV7-2 and TRBJ1-5, the CDR3 gives the full variable domain: GAGVSQSPSNKVTEKGKDVELRCDPISGHTALYWYRQSLGQGLEFLIYFQGNSAPDKSGLPSDRFSAERTGGSVSTLTIQRTQQEDSAVYLCASSVAGRRNQPQHFGDGTRLSIL.

The chain recombines TRBV11-1 with TRBJ2-7; 14 bases are shared with TRBD2. Germline V gene data show CDR1 as SGHAT and CDR2 as FQDESV (reference sequence). The CDR3 totals 15 residues. Trimming removed 5 bases from V and 4 bases from J; junction bases left unmatched: 4. The CDR3 nucleotides read TGTGCCAGCAGCGGACGACTAGCGGGAGGGTACGAGCAGTACTTC. Translation: CASSGRLAGGYEQYF.

This clone has a single count. CDR3 sequence (DNA): TGTGCCAGCAGCCAATCAGAATCGAGACTAGCGGCATCGGAAGAGACCCAGTACTTC. It is translated as CASSQSESRLAASEETQYF. The genes are TRBV12-1 and TRBJ2-5; TRBD2, the table's D call, lacks a check against the DNA. TRBV12-1 is designated a pseudogene. The CDR3 loop spans 19 amino acids.

The chain employs TRBV15 and TRBJ2-7; 12 bases are shared with TRBD2. V gave up 1 base and J gave up 1 base; unmatched junction bases: 8. Germline V CDR1 and CDR2: LNHNV, YYDKDF (reference sequence). The CDR3 consists of 18 residues. For the CDR3, the DNA is TGTGCCACCAGCAGAGCCGGGGGACTAGCGGGTCGGTCCTACGAGCAGTACTTC. Protein product: CATSRAGGLAGRSYEQYF.

The chain is built from TRBV5-1 and TRBJ1-1, with TRBD1 identical over 10 bases. J lost 4 bases, V lost 4 bases, and 10 bases had no gene match. Germline CDR1 reads SGHRS; CDR2 reads YFSETQ. The CDR3 is 16 residues long. The CDR3 here is CASSRPATGGVTEAFF. In nucleotides, the CDR3 is TGCGCCAGCAGCCGCCCCGCGACAGGGGGCGTCACTGAAGCTTTCTTT. The whole variable domain, remainder taken from reference TRBV5-1 and TRBJ1-1, is KAGVTQTPRYLIKTRGQQVTLSCSPISGHRSVSWYQQTPGQGLQFLFEYFSETQRNKGNFPGRFSGRQFSNSRSEMNVSTLELGDSALYLCASSRPATGGVTEAFFGQGTRLTVV.

This clone appeared a few times. The CDR3 nucleotides read TGTGCCAGCTCACCTACTTGGCAGGGGGCGAGTGGAAACACCGGGGAGCTGTTTTTT. Its translation: CASSPTWQGASGNTGELFF. This chain links TRBV18 with TRBJ2-2; 8 bases map to TRBD1. CDR1 KGHSH and CDR2 LQKENI come from the germline V gene. There are 19 residues in the CDR3. V lost 3 bases and J lost 2; bases outside the gene matches: 14. Full variable domain (rest looked up from reference TRBV18 and TRBJ2-2): NAGVMQNPRHLVRRRGQEARLRCSPMKGHSHVYWYRQLPEEGLKFMVYLQKENIIDESGMPKERFSAEFPKEGPSILRIQQVVRGDSAAYFCASSPTWQGASGNTGELFFGEGSRLTVL.

CDR3 bases: TGCGCCAGCAGCAAGGACAGGGGCTATGGCTACACCTTC. Encoded protein: CASSKDRGYGYTF. The chain uses TRBV5-1 and TRBJ1-2; 9 nucleotides agree with TRBD1. Unmatched junction bases numbered 2, after V lost 4 bases and J lost 4 bases. The CDR3 consists of 13 residues. In germline, CDR1 is SGHRS, CDR2 YFSETQ.

This clone came up a few times. This rearrangement joins TRBV19 to TRBJ1-6; D might be TRBD1 (6 bases). V lost 7 bases and J 9 bases, leaving 13 bases between the germline ends. CDR3 length equals 13 residues. Germline CDR1 and CDR2: LNHDA and SQIVND (reference sequence). The CDR3 region is CASTWTAGSPLHF. In DNA form, the CDR3 reads TGTGCCAGTACGTGGACAGCCGGTTCACCCCTCCACTTT.

The chain joins TRBV14 to TRBJ2-7; 12 bases are a match to TRBD2. This CDR3 has 16 residues. Germline V gives CDR1 SGHDN, CDR2 FVKESK. With 3 bases clipped from V and 4 bases from J, the junction kept 7 bases outside the gene matches. The CDR3 sequence: CASSHFSTSGRYEQYF. As DNA, the CDR3 is TGTGCCAGCAGCCATTTTTCGACTAGCGGGAGATACGAGCAGTACTTC.

The V and J genes are TRBV7-2 and TRBJ2-7, with D tentatively TRBD1 (6 bases). Germline loops: CDR1 SGHTA, CDR2 FQGNSA. The CDR3 loop spans 13 amino acids. Trimming took off 8 bases at V and 3 bases at J, with 14 bases between the two ends. CDR3 sequence: CASGNRDNYEQYF. The DNA for the CDR3 is TGTGCCAGCGGGAACAGGGACAACTACGAGCAGTACTTC.

This chain uses TRBV7-9 with TRBJ1-1; TRBD1 might be the D (6 bases). CDR1 SEHNR and CDR2 FQNEAQ come from the germline V gene (reference sequence). CDR3 size: 17 residues. V was pared by 0 bases and J by 1 base, with 15 bases between. CDR3 in amino acids: CASSLAGAGRWNTEAFF. The CDR3 DNA is TGTGCCAGCAGCTTAGCGGGGGCAGGTAGGTGGAACACTGAAGCTTTCTTT.

A single count supports this clone. The V and J genes are TRBV2 and TRBJ1-6, with TRBD1 matching over 9 bases. Unmatched junction bases numbered 12, after V lost 6 bases and J lost 12 bases. The CDR3 covers 15 residues. CDR1 and CDR2 (germline): SNHLY, FYNNEI. The CDR3 DNA is TGTGCCAGCAGCTCCGGGACAGGGTTTGAAAAACCCCTCCACTTT. Protein: CASSSGTGFEKPLHF.